This is a list of T cell receptor beta chains from one sample in a study of OX40 agonist ivuxolimab in advanced cancers. The method was immunoSEQ multiplex PCR; TCRdb's version includes in-frame clones alone and lacks a portion of them. The sample carries 70,000 to 80,000 clones, approximately 89% recorded once. The material sequenced was CD4+ or CD8+ T cells sorted from blood, taken in a trial of the OX40 agonist ivuxolimab. These receptors were collected from an adult with an advanced solid tumor such as melanoma, head and neck, liver or kidney cancer. Both conserved end residues are part of each CDR3.

V gene,CDR3 protein
TRBV27,CASSLGARRNEQFF
TRBV6-5,CASRGSGRAVYEQYF
TRBV6-5,CASSYDSEGNEQFF
TRBV6-1,CASSEGNTIYF
TRBV6-1,CASTGSGSGETQYF
TRBV7-9,CASSLFGSHTGELFF
TRBV2,CASSQTSGGRNEQFF
TRBV6-5,CASSGQGAGSYEQYF
TRBV5-1,CASRDLRQETQYF
TRBV25-1,CASSEGLGQIYGYTF
TRBV6-1,CASGEGSVATQYF
TRBV14,CASSQNTGLVSYNEQFF
TRBV6-5,CASSIVLGSYNEQFF
TRBV5-1,CASSLALGNYPRETQYF
TRBV7-2,CASSLGGGTPQETQYF
TRBV19,CASLYKVAERQQPQHF
TRBV28,CASSSTSGVINEQFF
TRBV5-1,CASSLEASGSSTDTQYF
TRBV7-2,CASSFAGQGAYKQYF
TRBV23-1,CASSQSQGVLYEQYF
TRBV5-1,CASSVQGLDTEAFF
TRBV5-1,CASSSPGGSNTGELFF
TRBV10-3,CAISDSDTQYF
TRBV5-5,CASSWDSSSEAFF
TRBV7-2,CASSLGTGGFGANVLTF
TRBV11-3,CASSLAGSSPANYGYTF
TRBV9,CASSAGQHQGNTIYF
TRBV7-8,CASSTQGMNTEAFF
TRBV2,CASSRTGGWENTEAFF
TRBV6-6,CASSLSPGGAYEQYF
TRBV6-6,CASSYSQGPNYGYTF
TRBV7-8,CASDRGEGQPANYGYTF
TRBV7-9,CASSLTGRGGGYTF
TRBV5-5,CASSLGGLAIAEQFF
TRBV6-1,CASSENLDRSSYEQYF
TRBV5-1,CASSLAGLGGETQYF
TRBV20-1,CSAVEVEKLFF
TRBV11-2,CASSLVRQGGAFF
TRBV9,CASSSLYGGSLGNEQFF
TRBV15,CATSRALENIQYF
TRBV28,CASLAQGTEAFF
TRBV9,CASSVQGLAGDETQYF
TRBV6-5,CASSSWTGRYEQYF
TRBV9,CASSSSGGISTDTQYF
TRBV5-1,CASSLATGQVVYEQYF
TRBV29-1,CSALLGSLTYGYTF
TRBV12-5,CASGLGPGQVRLF
TRBV18,CASTRQGRFEQYF
TRBV6-5,CASSYSNGANVLTF
TRBV19,CASSLQGYVEAFF
TRBV11-3,CASSLGTGGPYGYTF
TRBV19,CASMVLAGVDTEAFF
TRBV27,CASSHPTSVHEQYF
TRBV7-2,CASSSTGTGSYEQYF
TRBV7-8,CASSLAVRASAKNIQYF
TRBV30,CAAPAGTGWSGELFF
TRBV15,CATRKQTGNYEQYF
TRBV5-1,CASSFQQGGETQYF
TRBV4-1,CASSQVRLTTYNEQFF